The clone carrying this T cell receptor (beta chain) was seen only once. The sample is drawn from a study of blood T cell repertoires in COVID-19. About the study: Collection of acute and convalescent COVID-19 samples took place in the United States, Italy and Spain.

Seattle-derived patients entered the study during active infection and were followed longitudinally. The trim removed 7 bases at V and 6 bases at J, leaving 10 bases unmatched. Germline lookup yields CDR1 MNHEY and CDR2 SVGAGI. The CDR3 totals 15 residues. TCRdb's table, derived via immunoSEQ multiplex PCR, lists solely in-frame clones and lacks some. This sample has 150,000 to 200,000 clones, with 70% to 85% found just once. The V gene is TRBV6-5, the J gene TRBJ2-3, with 10 bases identical to TRBD2. The sequence derives from a woman aged 40 to 55 with COVID-19, enrolled during active disease. Sample: peripheral blood. This chain's CDR3 is CASINGLAGADTQYF. The CDR3 nucleotides read TGTGCCAGCATAAATGGTCTAGCGGGGGCCGATACGCAGTATTTT.